These 18 T cell receptor beta chains were all obtained from the same sample, sequenced in a study of blood T cell repertoires in COVID-19. The table came from immunoSEQ multiplex PCR; TCRdb's copy has only in-frame clones and leaves some out. Of 100,000 or so clones in the sample, over 80% were seen once. The specimen was peripheral blood. These receptors all come from a man between 65 and 85 years old with active or convalescent COVID-19.

This clone showed up just once. This chain connects TRBV5-4 to TRBJ1-6; TRBD1 aligns across 9 bases. Trimming cost V 2 bases and J 8 bases; bases outside gene matches: 5. The CDR3 runs to 15 residues. The V gene's germline CDR1 is SGHNT and CDR2 YYREEE (reference sequence). CDR3 region: CASSFGQGSDSPLHF. DNA of the CDR3: TGTGCCAGCAGCTTTGGACAGGGGAGTGATTCACCCCTCCACTTT.

This clone was seen a handful of times. This CDR3 reads CASTSGVTSSGNTIYF. In DNA form, the CDR3 reads TGTGCCAGCACCTCGGGGGTTACCAGCTCTGGAAACACCATATATTTT. The rearrangement uses TRBV5-8 and TRBJ1-3, with a tentative D call TRBD1 (5 bases). The CDR3 has 16 residues. With 6 bases removed from V and 0 bases from J, the gap between germline ends came to 16 bases. The germline V gene has CDR1 SGHTS and CDR2 YDEGEE. Using reference TRBV5-8 and TRBJ1-3 for the parts outside the CDR3, the full variable domain is EAGVTQSPTHLIKTRGQQATLRCSPISGHTSVYWYQQALGLGLQFLLWYDEGEERNRGNFPPRFSGRQFPNYSSELNVNALELEDSALYLCASTSGVTSSGNTIYFGEGSWLTVV.

The chain couples TRBV28 to TRBJ2-2, with 10 bases matching TRBD2. Germline V gene data show CDR1 as MDHEN and CDR2 as SYDVKM. V shed 11 bases, J shed 7 bases, and the junction held 13 bases outside the gene matches. The CDR3 length is 15 residues. The CDR3 sequence: CARGGLAGASGELFF. CDR3 nucleotide sequence: TGTGCCCGCGGGGGGCTAGCGGGGGCGAGCGGGGAGCTGTTTTTT.

This clone was counted a single time. CDR3 residues: CASTGRGTGLFF. Here the CDR3 DNA reads TGTGCCAGCACCGGAAGGGGGACAGGGTTATTCTTC. V gene TRBV7-2 combines with J gene TRBJ2-1, with 9 bases lining up with TRBD1. In germline, CDR1 is SGHTA, CDR2 FQGNSA. J lost 16 bases, V lost 7 bases, and 11 bases had no gene match. This CDR3 has 12 amino acids.

The chain combines TRBV5-1 with TRBJ1-1; the match to TRBD1 covers 7 bases. The germline V gene encodes CDR1 SGHRS and CDR2 YFSETQ. V dropped 2 bases and J dropped 0; count of bases not matched to a gene: 10. This CDR3 is built from 17 residues. This CDR3 reads CASSFRQGNILNTEAFF. The CDR3 nucleotides are TGCGCCAGCAGCTTCCGACAGGGAAATATCCTGAACACTGAAGCTTTCTTT.

The J gene is TRBJ1-5, the V gene TRBV6-2 or TRBV6-3; possibly TRBD1 for D (6 bases). Germline CDR1 and CDR2: MNHEY and SVGEGT. The V end lost 1 base, the J end lost 4 bases, and 14 bases lay between the germline ends. The CDR3 is 16 residues long. CDR3 DNA sequence: TGTGCCAGCAGTTACTATCGGCAGGGGCGTAATCAGCCCCAGCATTTT. This translates into CASSYYRQGRNQPQHF.

The chain recombines TRBV4-3 with TRBJ2-1, with 15 bases fitting TRBD2. Trimming cost V 3 bases and J 8 bases; bases outside gene matches: 2. Germline values: CDR1 LGHNA, CDR2 YSLEER. The CDR3 is 15 amino acids. CDR3 loop: CASSQGLAGGYEQFF. In nucleotides, the CDR3 is TGCGCCAGCAGCCAGGGACTAGCGGGGGGCTATGAGCAGTTCTTC.

This chain links TRBV25-1 with TRBJ1-5, with D possibly being TRBD1 (5 bases). Germline CDR1 is MGHDK and CDR2 is SYGVNS. The CDR3 loop spans 14 amino acids. V was shortened by 6 bases and J by 4 bases, with 13 bases between the two germline ends. CDR3 in amino acids: CASSNGGGNQPQHF. In nucleotides, the CDR3 is TGTGCCAGCAGCAATGGGGGGGGAAATCAGCCCCAGCATTTT.

V usage is TRBV19 and J usage is TRBJ1-1; no clear D gene. Germline CDR1 LNHDA, CDR2 SQIVND (reference sequence). The CDR3 spans 12 residues. Between the trimmed V and J ends, which lost 6 bases and 4 bases, there was a span of 9 bases. CDR3: CASRRSLTEAFF. In nucleotides, the CDR3 is TGTGCCAGTAGGCGGTCGCTCACTGAAGCTTTCTTT.

This clone was seen a single time. This chain connects TRBV5-6 to TRBJ2-7; 11 nucleotides agree with TRBD1. V trimming: 2 bases; J trimming: 3 bases; junction bases outside the gene matches: 4. The CDR3 is 15 amino acids. The germline V gene has CDR1 SGHDT and CDR2 YYEEEE. Written as DNA, the CDR3 is TGTGCCAGCAGCTTCGGGACAGGGGGTTACTACGAGCAGTACTTC. It translates to CASSFGTGGYYEQYF.

The V gene is TRBV12-3 or TRBV12-4, the J gene TRBJ1-2; D not resolved. Trimming cost V 8 bases and J 2 bases, with 6 bases left between them. The CDR3 runs 11 residues. The CDR3 region is CASGNNYGYTF. CDR3 DNA sequence: TGTGCCAGCGGCAACAACTATGGCTACACCTTC.

The genes are TRBV5-4 and TRBJ2-1; the D gene is possibly TRBD2 (6 bases). The CDR3 sequence is 13 residues long. Between the trimmed V and J ends, which lost 1 base and 9 bases, there was a span of 11 bases. Germline V gives CDR1 SGHNT, CDR2 YYREEE (reference sequence). The chain's CDR3 is CASSLRRAGEQFF. The CDR3 DNA follows: TGTGCCAGCAGCTTGCGCCGAGCGGGTGAGCAGTTCTTC.

The chain joins TRBV5-1 to TRBJ1-2, with 7 bases aligning to TRBD1. V gave up 7 bases and J gave up 4 bases; unmatched junction bases: 16. The CDR3 length is 16 residues. Germline V gene data show CDR1 as SGHRS and CDR2 as YFSETQ. CDR3 sequence reads: CASRPAPGTGAYGYTF. CDR3 nucleotide sequence: TGCGCCAGCCGTCCAGCCCCGGGAACAGGGGCCTATGGCTACACCTTC.

The V and J genes are TRBV19 and TRBJ1-2; 10 bases line up with TRBD1. The CDR3 totals 14 residues. The germline CDR1 and CDR2 sequences are LNHDA and SQIVND (reference sequence). With V trimmed by 3 bases and J by 3 bases, 1 base remained unmatched. The CDR3 nucleotides are TGTGCCAGTAGTATGGGACAGGGGCACTATGGCTACACCTTC. Translated, it gives CASSMGQGHYGYTF.

The chain recombines TRBV28 with TRBJ2-2; 8 bases align to TRBD1. The germline CDR1 and CDR2 sequences are MDHEN and SYDVKM. Losses at the gene ends were 5 bases for V and 7 bases for J; bases not matched to a gene: 6. This CDR3 contains 14 residues. CDR3 coding DNA: TGTGCCAGCAGTACGACAGGGGCGGTCGGGGAGCTGTTTTTT. It translates to CASSTTGAVGELFF.

The rearrangement joins TRBV5-6 to TRBJ2-2; D may be TRBD2 (6 bases). This CDR3 has 13 amino acids. The germline gives CDR1 SGHDT, CDR2 YYEEEE. V was trimmed by 4 bases and J by 5 bases, leaving 9 bases between them. The CDR3, as DNA: TGTGCCAGCAGCCCCGGGACTACCGGGGAGCTGTTTTTT. As protein: CASSPGTTGELFF.

This chain connects TRBV30 to TRBJ2-2; D may be TRBD1 (5 bases). The CDR3 has 18 amino acids. With 0 bases removed from V and 4 bases from J, the gap between germline ends came to 21 bases. Germline assignment: CDR1 GTSNPN and CDR2 SVGIG (reference sequence). The CDR3 is CAWSVPDRQGWFTGELFF. The CDR3 nucleotides are TGTGCCTGGAGTGTACCCGACCGGCAGGGATGGTTCACCGGGGAGCTGTTTTTT.

This chain's CDR3 is CASTPSVGAPGELFF. CDR3 sequence (DNA): TGTGCCAGCACCCCTTCGGTGGGGGCCCCCGGGGAGCTGTTTTTT. V usage is TRBV7-9 and J usage is TRBJ2-2; D may be TRBD1 (6 bases). Germline V gene sequence: CDR1 SEHNR, CDR2 FQNEAQ (reference sequence). Trimming stripped 7 bases from V and 6 bases from J, with 18 bases between. CDR3 length: 15 amino acids. Based on the CDR3 plus reference TRBV7-9 and TRBJ2-2, the full variable domain is DTGVSQNPRHKITKRGQNVTFRCDPISEHNRLYWYRQTLGQGPEFLTYFQNEAQLEKSRLLSDRFSAERPKGSFSTLEIQRTEQGDSAMYLCASTPSVGAPGELFFGEGSRLTVL.